These 7 T cell receptor beta chains originate from one sample sequenced in a study of early T cells in non-severe SARS-CoV-2 infection. TCRdb reprocessed the 5' RACE reads with MiXCR, giving one entry per CDR3 protein. The data show about 27,000 distinct CDR3 sequences, around 5% seen once. Specimen: whole blood. Source of these receptors: an adult who was a healthcare worker with PCR-confirmed SARS-CoV-2 infection or an uninfected control (not recorded which).

Ten or more counts support this clonotype. This chain uses TRBV7-2 with TRBJ1-5; a possible D gene is TRBD1 (5 bases). V dropped 5 bases and J dropped 7 bases, with 12 bases sitting between them. Germline loops: CDR1 SGHTA, CDR2 FQGNSA. This CDR3 spans 13 amino acids. CDR3 bases: TGTGCCAGCAGCCCAGAAAGGGGACAGCCCCAGCATTTT. It encodes CASSPERGQPQHF.

This clonotype was counted ten times or more. This chain connects TRBV3-1 to TRBJ1-6; no clear D. The CDR3 is made up of 14 amino acids. CDR1 and CDR2 from the germline V gene are LGHDT and YNNKEL (reference sequence). V lost 2 bases to trimming and J lost 7 bases, with 9 bases between them. Here the CDR3 DNA reads TGTGCCAGCAGCCAACAGGCAGCCAATTCACCCCTCCACTTT. It encodes CASSQQAANSPLHF.

V is TRBV29-1 and J is TRBJ2-3; 14 bases are shared with TRBD2. The CDR3 has 16 residues. CDR1 and CDR2 (germline): SQVTM, ANQGSEA. The V and J ends lost 8 bases and 0 bases, in that order; junction bases with no gene match: 7. The CDR3 nucleotides read TGCAGCCTCTGGACTAGCGGGGGGTCTAGCACAGATACGCAGTATTTT. Residues: CSLWTSGGSSTDTQYF.

There are many counts of this clonotype. V usage is TRBV28 and J usage is TRBJ2-2; D ambiguous. CDR1 MDHEN and CDR2 SYDVKM come from the germline V gene. This CDR3 has 16 residues. With 4 bases removed from V and 2 bases from J, the gap between germline ends came to 14 bases. Here the CDR3 reads CASSSSRYSNTGELFF. The CDR3 DNA reads TGTGCCAGCAGTTCCTCCAGGTATTCCAACACCGGGGAGCTGTTTTTT.

This clonotype was seen many times. The V gene is TRBV7-6, the J gene TRBJ1-6; tentative D call: TRBD1 (5 bases). This CDR3 spans 15 amino acids. Germline V lookup: CDR1 SGHVS, CDR2 FNYEAQ. Trimming removed 4 bases at V and 6 bases at J, with 13 bases between. CDR3 sequence: CASSSDGARNSPLHF. CDR3 DNA: TGTGCCAGCAGCTCGGACGGGGCACGTAATTCACCCCTCCACTTT.

At least ten counts were recorded for this clonotype. V usage is TRBV4-2 and J usage is TRBJ2-5; the D gene could be TRBD1 or TRBD2 (5 bases each). CDR1 and CDR2 from the germline V gene are LGHNA and YNFKEQ. The CDR3 extends over 14 amino acids. Trimming left V 4 bases short and J 1 base short, with 10 bases between. The CDR3 reads CASSRDGPQETQYF. DNA of the CDR3: TGTGCCAGCAGCCGGGACGGCCCCCAAGAGACCCAGTACTTC.

As for this clonotype: At one end, the junction sequence differs from germline, possibly due to a read error. The chain uses TRBV5-1 and TRBJ2-5; the D gene is possibly TRBD2 (6 bases). Germline V CDR1 and CDR2: SGHRS, YFSETQ. CDR3 length: 13 amino acids. The CDR3 DNA reads as TGCGCCAGCAGCTCCGAACTTAGCGGCGTTTCAATCTTC. Its protein is CASSSELSGVSIF.